Ten or more counts support the clone carrying this T cell receptor (beta chain). The antigen remains unidentified. It was by two-round multiplex PCR that TCR beta CDR3 was amplified from genomic DNA. Initially, in first-round PCR, primers specific to each TRBV and TRBJ gene were used. TCRdb passed the multiplex PCR reads through MiXCR, listing each CDR3 protein once. The repertoire includes about 51,000 distinct CDR3 sequences, 30% to 35% of them detected once, and about 8.3% sits in the top ten. Each of two time points yielded around 5.8 milliliters of peripheral venous blood. This record comes from a study of prognosis after radiotherapy for stage I lung cancer. General observations from the study: Lower Shannon entropy values were found after stereotactic body radiation therapy in patients who developed distant metastases. There was a fall in unique TCR clone counts after stereotactic body radiation therapy, median around 9,500 versus 6,500.

Germline values: CDR1 SGHRS, CDR2 YFSETQ. Losses at the gene ends were 4 bases for V and 5 bases for J; bases not matched to a gene: 7. The CDR3 runs 15 residues. The rearrangement joins TRBV5-1 to TRBJ2-2; 8 bases line up with TRBD1. The sequence was collected from a donor aged 50 or older with non-small cell lung cancer. This specimen was PBMCs, taken before or after stereotactic body radiation therapy (not recorded which). This chain's CDR3 is CASSLRTGRTGELFF. In DNA form, the CDR3 reads TGCGCCAGCAGCCTCAGGACAGGGAGGACCGGGGAGCTGTTTTTT.